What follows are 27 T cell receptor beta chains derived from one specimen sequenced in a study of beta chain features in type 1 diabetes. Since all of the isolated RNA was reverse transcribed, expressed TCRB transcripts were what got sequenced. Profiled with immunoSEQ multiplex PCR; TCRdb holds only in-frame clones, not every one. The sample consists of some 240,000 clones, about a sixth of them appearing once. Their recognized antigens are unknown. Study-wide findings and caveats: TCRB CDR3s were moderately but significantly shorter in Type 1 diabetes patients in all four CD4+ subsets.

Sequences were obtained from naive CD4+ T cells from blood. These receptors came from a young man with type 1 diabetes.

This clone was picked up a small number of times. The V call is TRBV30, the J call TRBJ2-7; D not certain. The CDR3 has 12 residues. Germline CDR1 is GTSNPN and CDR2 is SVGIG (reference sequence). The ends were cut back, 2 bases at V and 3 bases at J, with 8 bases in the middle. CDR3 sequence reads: CAWSLDVYEQYF. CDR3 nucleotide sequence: TGTGCCTGGAGTTTGGACGTCTACGAGCAGTACTTC. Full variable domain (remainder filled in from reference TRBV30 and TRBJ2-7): SQTIHQWPATLVQPVGSPLSLECTVEGTSNPNLYWYRQAAGRGLQLLFYSVGIGQISSEVPQNLSASRPQDRQFILSSKKLLLSDSGFYLCAWSLDVYEQYFGPGTRLTVT.

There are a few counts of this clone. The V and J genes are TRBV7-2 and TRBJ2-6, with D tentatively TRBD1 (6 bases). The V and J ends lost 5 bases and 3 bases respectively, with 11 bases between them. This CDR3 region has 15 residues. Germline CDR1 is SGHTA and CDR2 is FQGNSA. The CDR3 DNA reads TGTGCCAGCAGCGCCGCAGGGGTTGGGGCCAACGTCCTGACTTTC. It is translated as CASSAAGVGANVLTF.

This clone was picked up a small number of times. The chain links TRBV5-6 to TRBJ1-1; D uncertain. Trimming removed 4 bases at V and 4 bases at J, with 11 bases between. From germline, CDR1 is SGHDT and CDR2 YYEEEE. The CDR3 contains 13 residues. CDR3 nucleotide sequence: TGTGCCAGCAGCATGCGGGGTGGCACTGAAGCTTTCTTT. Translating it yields CASSMRGGTEAFF.

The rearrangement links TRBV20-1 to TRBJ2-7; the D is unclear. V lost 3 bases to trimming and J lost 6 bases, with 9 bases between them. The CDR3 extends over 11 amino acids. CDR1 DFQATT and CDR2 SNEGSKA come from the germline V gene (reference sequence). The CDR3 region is CSARPSIEQYF. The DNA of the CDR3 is TGCAGTGCTAGGCCCTCGATCGAGCAGTACTTC.

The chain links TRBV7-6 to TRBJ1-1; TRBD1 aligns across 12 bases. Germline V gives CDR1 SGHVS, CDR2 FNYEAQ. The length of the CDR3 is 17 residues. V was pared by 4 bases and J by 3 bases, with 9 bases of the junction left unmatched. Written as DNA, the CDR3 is TGTGCCAGCAGCTCACTGGGACAGGGGGCGTTTGACACTGAAGCTTTCTTT. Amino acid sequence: CASSSLGQGAFDTEAFF.

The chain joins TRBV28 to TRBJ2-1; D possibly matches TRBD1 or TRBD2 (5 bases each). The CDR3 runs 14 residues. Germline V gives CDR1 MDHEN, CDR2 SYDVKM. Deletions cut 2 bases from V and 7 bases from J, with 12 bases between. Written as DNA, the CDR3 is TGTGCCAGCAGTTTAGGGACCTCAACGAATGAGCAGTTCTTC. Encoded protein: CASSLGTSTNEQFF.

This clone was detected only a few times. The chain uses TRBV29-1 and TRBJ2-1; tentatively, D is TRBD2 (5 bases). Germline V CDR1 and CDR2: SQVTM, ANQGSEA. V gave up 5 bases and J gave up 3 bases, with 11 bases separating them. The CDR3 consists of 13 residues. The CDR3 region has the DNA TGCAGCGTTTCCCGGGAAATCTACAATGAGCAGTTCTTC. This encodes CSVSREIYNEQFF.

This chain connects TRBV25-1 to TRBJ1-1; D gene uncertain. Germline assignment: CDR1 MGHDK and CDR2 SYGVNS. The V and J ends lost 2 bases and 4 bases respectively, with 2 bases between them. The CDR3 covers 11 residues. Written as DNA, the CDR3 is TGTGCCAGCAGTGAACGCACTGAAGCTTTCTTT. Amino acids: CASSERTEAFF.

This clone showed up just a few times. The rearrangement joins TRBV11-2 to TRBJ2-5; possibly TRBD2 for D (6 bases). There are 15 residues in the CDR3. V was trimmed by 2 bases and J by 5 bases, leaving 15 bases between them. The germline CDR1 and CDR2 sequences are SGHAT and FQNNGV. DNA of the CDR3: TGTGCCAGCAGCTTATCCTGGGGGAGGTTGGAGACCCAGTACTTC. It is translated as CASSLSWGRLETQYF.

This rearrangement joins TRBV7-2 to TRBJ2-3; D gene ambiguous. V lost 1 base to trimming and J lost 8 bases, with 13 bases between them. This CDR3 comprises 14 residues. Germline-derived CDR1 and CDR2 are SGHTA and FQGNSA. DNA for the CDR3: TGTGCCAGCAGCTTAGACGCCCTAATGGGTACGCAGTATTTT. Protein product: CASSLDALMGTQYF.

CDR3 in amino acids: CASITALDEQFF. CDR3 sequence (DNA): TGTGCCTCTATAACTGCCCTCGATGAGCAGTTCTTC. This rearrangement joins TRBV30 to TRBJ2-1, with unresolved D. CDR3 length: 12 amino acids. Between the trimmed V and J ends, which lost 7 bases and 8 bases, there was a span of 15 bases. Germline V gene sequence: CDR1 GTSNPN, CDR2 SVGIG (reference sequence).

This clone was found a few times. The CDR3 coding sequence is TGTGCCAGCAGCCAAGAGATAAGCTCCTACAATGAGCAGTTCTTC. This codes for CASSQEISSYNEQFF. The chain joins TRBV14 to TRBJ2-1; D gene uncertain. Trimming stripped 0 bases from V and 0 bases from J, with 6 bases between. The CDR3 contains 15 residues. CDR1 is SGHDN, CDR2 FVKESK, per germline.

CDR3 in DNA: TGTGCCAGCAGCAGACAGGGGGCATTTGCGGATCAGCCCCAGCATTTT. Protein sequence: CASSRQGAFADQPQHF. The chain recombines TRBV7-9 with TRBJ1-5, with 10 nucleotides matching TRBD1. Trimming removed 5 bases from V and 5 bases from J; junction bases left unmatched: 9. CDR3 length: 16 amino acids. Germline V gene data show CDR1 as SEHNR and CDR2 as FQNEAQ (reference sequence). Full variable domain (outside the CDR3, taken from reference TRBV7-9 and TRBJ1-5): DTGVSQNPRHKITKRGQNVTFRCDPISEHNRLYWYRQTLGQGPEFLTYFQNEAQLEKSRLLSDRFSAERPKGSFSTLEIQRTEQGDSAMYLCASSRQGAFADQPQHFGDGTRLSIL.

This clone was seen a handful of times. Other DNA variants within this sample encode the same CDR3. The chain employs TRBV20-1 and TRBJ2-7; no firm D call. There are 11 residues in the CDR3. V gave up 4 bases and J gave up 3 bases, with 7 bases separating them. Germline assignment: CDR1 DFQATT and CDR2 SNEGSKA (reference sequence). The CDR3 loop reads CSAKRGYEQYF. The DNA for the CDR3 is TGCAGTGCTAAACGCGGCTACGAGCAGTACTTC.

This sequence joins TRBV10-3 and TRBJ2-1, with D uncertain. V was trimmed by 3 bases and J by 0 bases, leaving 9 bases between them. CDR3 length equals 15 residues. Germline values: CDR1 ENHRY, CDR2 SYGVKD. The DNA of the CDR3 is TGTGCCATCAGTGAACAAGTCGGCTCCTACAATGAGCAGTTCTTC. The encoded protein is CAISEQVGSYNEQFF.

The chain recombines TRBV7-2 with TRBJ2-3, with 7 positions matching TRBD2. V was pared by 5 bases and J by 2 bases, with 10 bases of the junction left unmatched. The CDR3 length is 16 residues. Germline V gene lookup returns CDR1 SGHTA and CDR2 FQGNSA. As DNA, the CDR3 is TGTGCCAGCAGCCCAAGGGAGGGCAGGGCCACAGATACGCAGTATTTT. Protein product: CASSPREGRATDTQYF.

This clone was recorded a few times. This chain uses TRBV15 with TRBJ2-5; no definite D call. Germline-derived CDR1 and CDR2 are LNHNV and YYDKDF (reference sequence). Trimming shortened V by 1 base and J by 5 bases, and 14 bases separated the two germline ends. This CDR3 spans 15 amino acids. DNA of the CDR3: TGTGCCACCAGCAGAGTGAATCTCGGGCGGGAGACCCAGTACTTC. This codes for CATSRVNLGRETQYF. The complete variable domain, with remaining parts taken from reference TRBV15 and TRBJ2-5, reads DAMVIQNPRYQVTQFGKPVTLSCSQTLNHNVMYWYQQKSSQAPKLLFHYYDKDFNNEADTPDNFQSRRPNTSFCFLDIRSPGLGDTAMYLCATSRVNLGRETQYFGPGTRLLVL.

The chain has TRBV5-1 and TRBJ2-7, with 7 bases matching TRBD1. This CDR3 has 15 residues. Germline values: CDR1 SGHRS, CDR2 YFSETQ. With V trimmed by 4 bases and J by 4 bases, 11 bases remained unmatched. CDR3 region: CASSVTQGSGYEQYF. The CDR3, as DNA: TGCGCCAGCAGCGTCACACAGGGGTCCGGATACGAGCAGTACTTC.

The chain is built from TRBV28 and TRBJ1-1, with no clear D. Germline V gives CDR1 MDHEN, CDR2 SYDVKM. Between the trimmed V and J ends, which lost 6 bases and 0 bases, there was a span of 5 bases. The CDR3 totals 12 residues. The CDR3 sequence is CASRQLNTEAFF. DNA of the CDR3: TGTGCCAGCAGACAGTTGAACACTGAAGCTTTCTTT.

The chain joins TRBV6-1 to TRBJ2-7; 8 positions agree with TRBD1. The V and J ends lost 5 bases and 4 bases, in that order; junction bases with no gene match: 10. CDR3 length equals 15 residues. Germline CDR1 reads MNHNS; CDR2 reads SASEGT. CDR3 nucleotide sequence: TGTGCCAGCAGTCTGCAGACAGGGGACATGTACGAGCAGTACTTC. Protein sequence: CASSLQTGDMYEQYF.

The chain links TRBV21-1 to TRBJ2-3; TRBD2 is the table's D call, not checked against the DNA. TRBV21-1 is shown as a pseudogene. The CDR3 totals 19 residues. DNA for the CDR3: TGTGCCAGCAGCAAAGCGCTAGCGGGAGTAAAACCTAGCACAGATACGCAGTATTTT. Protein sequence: CASSKALAGVKPSTDTQYF.

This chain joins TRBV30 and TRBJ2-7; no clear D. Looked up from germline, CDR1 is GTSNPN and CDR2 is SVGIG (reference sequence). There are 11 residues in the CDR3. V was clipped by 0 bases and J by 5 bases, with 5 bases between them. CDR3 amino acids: CAWSVLNEQYF. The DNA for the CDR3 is TGTGCCTGGAGTGTCCTCAACGAGCAGTACTTC.

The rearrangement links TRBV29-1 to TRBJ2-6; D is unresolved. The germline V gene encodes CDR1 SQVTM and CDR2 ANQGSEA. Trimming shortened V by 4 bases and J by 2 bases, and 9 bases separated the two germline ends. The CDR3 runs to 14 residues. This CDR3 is CSVGQSAGANVLTF. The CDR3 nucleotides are TGCAGCGTTGGCCAGAGCGCTGGGGCCAACGTCCTGACTTTC. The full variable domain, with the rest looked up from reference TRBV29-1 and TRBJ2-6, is SAVISQKPSRDICQRGTSLTIQCQVDSQVTMMFWYRQQPGQSLTLIATANQGSEATYESGFVIDKFPISRPNLTFSTLTVSNMSPEDSSIYLCSVGQSAGANVLTFGAGSRLTVL.

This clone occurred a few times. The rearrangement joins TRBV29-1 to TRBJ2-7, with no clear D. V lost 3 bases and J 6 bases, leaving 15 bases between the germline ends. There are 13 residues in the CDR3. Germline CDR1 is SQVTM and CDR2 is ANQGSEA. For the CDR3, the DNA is TGCAGCGTTGATAGGCTCCAAAAGGCCGAGCAGTACTTC. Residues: CSVDRLQKAEQYF.

CDR3 sequence: CATSPLRTGRSGANVLTF. The CDR3 DNA reads TGTGCCACCAGCCCCCTTCGGACAGGCCGCTCTGGGGCCAACGTCCTGACTTTC. The V gene is TRBV15, the J gene TRBJ2-6, with 7 bases aligning to TRBD1. V shed 5 bases, J shed 0 bases, and the junction held 10 bases outside the gene matches. This CDR3 spans 18 amino acids. Germline V gene data show CDR1 as LNHNV and CDR2 as YYDKDF (reference sequence).

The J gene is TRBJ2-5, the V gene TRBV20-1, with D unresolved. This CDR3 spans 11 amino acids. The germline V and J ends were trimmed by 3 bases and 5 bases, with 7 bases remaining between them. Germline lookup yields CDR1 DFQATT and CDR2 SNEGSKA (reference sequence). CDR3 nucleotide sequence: TGCAGTGCTAGTCTTGATGAGACCCAGTACTTC. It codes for CSASLDETQYF.

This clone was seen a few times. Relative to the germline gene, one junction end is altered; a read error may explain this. CDR3 nucleotides: TGTGCTAGCAGCTTGGGCAGGGGGCTGTTCGAGACCCAGTACTTC. Amino acid sequence: CASSLGRGLFETQYF. The V and J genes are TRBV7-7 and TRBJ2-5; 8 bases are a match to TRBD1. Germline CDR1 is SSHAT and CDR2 is FNYEAQ (reference sequence). The CDR3 length is 15 residues.